A single sample is the source of the 28 T cell receptor beta chains below, sequenced in a study of T-cell memory formation after mild COVID-19. From the 5' RACE reads, TCRdb called clonotypes with MiXCR, one entry per CDR3 protein. The table includes under 350,000 distinct CDR3 sequences, roughly 17% detected once. The source material was PBMCs or a T cell subset sorted from them (not recorded which). The receptors were gathered from a man between 18 and 35 years old who had mild COVID-19 (a few samples of this study predate the infection). Cell type and time point are not known.

This clonotype was detected only a few times. The rearrangement uses TRBV12-3 or TRBV12-4 and TRBJ2-2; D not certain. The V end lost 2 bases, the J end lost 0 bases, and 7 bases lay between the germline ends. The CDR3 runs to 15 residues. The chain's CDR3 is CASSLFRTNTGELFF. In DNA, the CDR3 is TGTGCCAGCAGTTTATTCAGGACGAACACCGGGGAGCTGTTTTTT.

This chain links TRBV5-4 with TRBJ1-1, with D tentatively TRBD1 (6 bases). The germline CDR1 and CDR2 sequences are SGHNT and YYREEE (reference sequence). Trimming took off 0 bases at V and 3 bases at J, with 12 bases between the two ends. There are 15 residues in the CDR3. CDR3 region: CASSLDLRGHTEAFF. CDR3 DNA: TGTGCCAGCAGCTTGGATTTACGGGGGCACACTGAAGCTTTCTTT.

V usage is TRBV12-3 or TRBV12-4 and J usage is TRBJ2-1, with a possible D match to TRBD2 (6 bases). This CDR3 has 13 residues. V lost 2 bases to trimming and J lost 5 bases, with 7 bases between them. CDR3 residues: CASSLTGDNEQFF. CDR3 bases: TGTGCCAGCAGTTTAACGGGGGACAATGAGCAGTTCTTC.

The V and J genes are TRBV7-9 and TRBJ2-5; perhaps D is TRBD1 or TRBD2 (5 bases each). Germline CDR1 is SEHNR and CDR2 is FQNEAQ (reference sequence). There are 16 residues in the CDR3. V was cut by 5 bases and J by 1 base, with 17 bases left in between. The CDR3 protein is CASSASSRDPQETQYF. The CDR3 DNA sequence: TGTGCCAGCAGCGCCTCCTCCCGGGACCCCCAAGAGACCCAGTACTTC.

CDR3 region: CASRSTGGIREKLFF. The DNA for the CDR3 is TGTGCCAGCAGATCTACAGGGGGTATACGAGAAAAACTGTTTTTT. The J gene is TRBJ1-4, the V gene TRBV6-5, with TRBD1 matching over 8 bases. This CDR3 comprises 15 residues. V lost 6 bases, J lost 8 bases, and 11 bases stayed unmatched. Germline V gene lookup returns CDR1 MNHEY and CDR2 SVGAGI.

This chain links TRBV12-3 or TRBV12-4 with TRBJ2-3; D gene unclear. Trimming stripped 1 base from V and 1 base from J, with 12 bases between. The CDR3 spans 16 residues. This CDR3 is CASSLGGSLGTDTQYF. CDR3 coding DNA: TGTGCCAGCAGTTTAGGCGGCAGCCTAGGCACAGATACGCAGTATTTT.

This rearrangement joins TRBV6-1 to TRBJ2-7; D gene ambiguous. Per germline, CDR1 MNHNS and CDR2 SASEGT. The CDR3 contains 12 residues. V lost 7 bases, J lost 9 bases, and 16 bases lay in between. The CDR3 DNA sequence: TGTGCCAGCACCCACCCTTCACTTGGGCAGTACGTC. Its translation is CASTHPSLGQYV.

The V and J genes are TRBV7-2 and TRBJ1-4; 10 positions agree with TRBD1. Germline V gives CDR1 SGHTA, CDR2 FQGNSA. This CDR3 is 14 amino acids long. The junction had 2 bases not matched to a gene; V was cut back by 5 bases and J by 5 bases. CDR3 bases: TGTGCCAGCAGCACGGACAGGGGGAATGAAAAACTGTTTTTT. This codes for CASSTDRGNEKLFF. The whole variable domain, filled in from reference TRBV7-2 and TRBJ1-4, reads GAGVSQSPSNKVTEKGKDVELRCDPISGHTALYWYRQSLGQGLEFLIYFQGNSAPDKSGLPSDRFSAERTGGSVSTLTIQRTQQEDSAVYLCASSTDRGNEKLFFGSGTQLSVL.

A few counts support this clonotype. The junction departs from germline at one end; a sequencing error may be responsible. V is TRBV7-6 and J is TRBJ2-4, with 13 nucleotides matching TRBD2. This CDR3 spans 14 amino acids. CDR1 is SGHVS, CDR2 FNYEAQ, per germline. The CDR3 region is CASSPTTSGGATDF. DNA for the CDR3: TGTGCCAGCAGCCCCACCACTAGCGGGGGGGCTACGGACTTC.

In this sample, this clonotype turned up a few times. The chain couples TRBV5-1 to TRBJ2-5, with 8 bases that match TRBD2. Germline trimming cut 2 bases from V and 3 bases from J; bases unmatched to any gene: 9. This CDR3 spans 16 amino acids. Germline V lookup: CDR1 SGHRS, CDR2 YFSETQ. CDR3 coding DNA: TGCGCCAGCAGCTTTTATCGGGGGGGGCGAGAAGAGACCCAGTACTTC. Its translation is CASSFYRGGREETQYF.

The gene calls are TRBV12-3 or TRBV12-4 and TRBJ2-3; D is unresolved. Trimming left V 2 bases short and J 9 bases short, with 9 bases between. The CDR3 consists of 12 residues. The CDR3 is CASSLRANTQYF. CDR3 DNA sequence: TGTGCCAGCAGTTTAAGAGCTAACACGCAGTATTTT.

The rearrangement joins TRBV7-8 to TRBJ2-1, with D possibly matching TRBD2 (5 bases). V lost 5 bases to trimming and J lost 0 bases, with 14 bases between them. Germline assignment: CDR1 SGHVS and CDR2 FQNEAQ. This CDR3 is 16 amino acids long. The CDR3: CASSPWTGSSYNEQFF. CDR3 in DNA: TGTGCCAGCAGCCCTTGGACGGGGAGCTCCTACAATGAGCAGTTCTTC.

This clonotype was observed a handful of times. CDR3 residues: CASRDSYNEQFF. Here the CDR3 DNA reads TGTGCCAGCAGGGACTCCTACAATGAGCAGTTCTTC. V usage is TRBV2 and J usage is TRBJ2-1; D gene uncertain. This CDR3 comprises 12 residues. Per germline, CDR1 SNHLY and CDR2 FYNNEI. The V end lost 6 bases, the J end lost 0 bases, and 3 bases lay between the germline ends.

This clonotype was detected only a few times. J is TRBJ2-2 and V is TRBV5-1, with TRBD1 matching 9 bases. The length of the CDR3 is 14 residues. V trimming: 5 bases; J trimming: 4 bases; junction bases outside the gene matches: 3. CDR1 is SGHRS and CDR2 is YFSETQ in the germline V gene. The chain's CDR3 is CASSGQGITGELFF. The DNA for the CDR3 is TGCGCCAGCAGTGGACAGGGGATCACCGGGGAGCTGTTTTTT.

Many counts were recorded for this clonotype. The genes are TRBV12-3 or TRBV12-4 and TRBJ2-3; unclear D gene. The V gene lost 5 bases and the J gene lost 4 bases, with 13 bases spanning the gap. The CDR3 has 14 amino acids. The CDR3 DNA follows: TGTGCCAGCAGTCCGCAGCAGGCGGCAGATACGCAGTATTTT. It codes for CASSPQQAADTQYF.

This clonotype was found many times. The genes are TRBV4-3 and TRBJ2-7; D unclear. CDR3 length equals 15 residues. V gave up 4 bases and J gave up 5 bases, with 18 bases separating them. Per germline, CDR1 LGHNA and CDR2 YSLEER. The CDR3, as DNA: TGCGCCAGCAGCCCCACCGAGGCTGGTTCCGACGAGCAGTACGTC. Amino acids: CASSPTEAGSDEQYV.

The chain uses TRBV27 and TRBJ1-4; 8 bases match TRBD1. CDR1 is MNHEY and CDR2 is SMNVEV in the germline V gene (reference sequence). V was clipped by 4 bases and J by 5 bases; unmatched bases: 9. The CDR3 loop spans 16 amino acids. The CDR3 nucleotides are TGTGCCAGCAGTTCATCAGGGACAGGATTAAATGAAAAACTGTTTTTT. Its translation: CASSSSGTGLNEKLFF.

This clonotype was counted only a few times. The chain has TRBV7-2 and TRBJ1-2; no clear D. The CDR3 is 15 amino acids. Trimming stripped 2 bases from V and 1 base from J, with 11 bases between. Germline lookup yields CDR1 SGHTA and CDR2 FQGNSA. CDR3 in amino acids: CASSLMAAGNYGYTF. In DNA form, the CDR3 reads TGTGCCAGCAGCTTAATGGCCGCTGGTAACTATGGCTACACCTTC.

The table lists this clonotype with a few counts. The chain employs TRBV23-1 and TRBJ2-7; the D is unclear. TRBV23-1 is labeled an ORF, and its function is uncertain. The CDR3 sequence is 12 residues long. V lost 4 bases and J 5 bases, leaving 9 bases between the germline ends. DNA for the CDR3: TGCGCCAGCAGTCTCCATGGACACGAGCAGTACGTC. It translates to CASSLHGHEQYV.

The rearrangement uses TRBV6-2 or TRBV6-3 and TRBJ1-1, with D possibly matching TRBD1 (5 bases). V was trimmed by 8 bases and J by 3 bases, leaving 13 bases between them. The CDR3 consists of 13 residues. Per the germline V gene, CDR1 is MNHEY and CDR2 is SVGEGT. The CDR3 loop is CASREGRDTEAFF. In nucleotides, the CDR3 is TGTGCCAGCCGGGAAGGCAGGGACACTGAAGCTTTCTTT.

This sequence joins TRBV29-1 and TRBJ2-3, with 10 bases lining up with TRBD2. The CDR3 totals 14 residues. Trimming at V came to 4 bases and at J to 0 bases, leaving 1 base not matched to a gene. Per germline, CDR1 SQVTM and CDR2 ANQGSEA. The CDR3 protein is CSVGTSGSTDTQYF. CDR3 nucleotide sequence: TGCAGCGTTGGGACTAGCGGTAGCACAGATACGCAGTATTTT.

This clonotype showed up just a few times. The chain couples TRBV12-3 or TRBV12-4 to TRBJ2-5; no definite D call. V lost 1 base and J 4 bases, leaving 10 bases between the germline ends. The CDR3 is 14 residues long. For the CDR3, the DNA is TGTGCCAGCAGTTTAGGCAATCAGAGAGAGACCCAGTACTTC. Its protein product is CASSLGNQRETQYF.

The chain has TRBV20-1 and TRBJ1-5; D is perhaps TRBD1 (6 bases). Germline values: CDR1 DFQATT, CDR2 SNEGSKA (reference sequence). The CDR3 has 13 residues. Deletions cut 6 bases from V and 6 bases from J, with 15 bases between. CDR3 coding DNA: TGCAGTGCGGACCAGGGGCCCGGTCAGCCCCAGCATTTT. Translation: CSADQGPGQPQHF.

The chain links TRBV20-1 to TRBJ1-5; D not resolved. This CDR3 is built from 12 residues. Trimming removed 2 bases from V and 0 bases from J, with 2 bases in between. Germline V gene data show CDR1 as DFQATT and CDR2 as SNEGSKA (reference sequence). The CDR3: CSARYSNQPQHF. The DNA of the CDR3 is TGCAGTGCTAGATATAGCAATCAGCCCCAGCATTTT.

This chain connects TRBV20-1 to TRBJ2-2, with D uncertain. Germline CDR1 reads DFQATT; CDR2 reads SNEGSKA (reference sequence). The CDR3 extends over 11 amino acids. The V gene lost 0 bases and the J gene lost 7 bases, with 3 bases spanning the gap. The CDR3 loop is CSARDLGELFF. DNA of the CDR3: TGCAGTGCTAGAGATCTCGGGGAGCTGTTTTTT.

Only a few counts were recorded for this clonotype. CDR3 sequence: CASSQDLMARDQPQHF. The CDR3 bases are TGTGCCAGCAGCCAAGATCTAATGGCTAGGGATCAGCCCCAGCATTTT. The rearrangement joins TRBV3-2 to TRBJ1-5. TRBV3-2 is tagged as a pseudogene. The CDR3 is made up of 16 amino acids.

This clonotype showed up just a few times. This sequence joins TRBV4-3 and TRBJ2-3; the D is unclear. CDR1 and CDR2 (germline): LGHNA, YSLEER. Between the trimmed V and J ends, which lost 1 base and 2 bases, there was a span of 10 bases. There are 15 residues in the CDR3. The CDR3: CASSQGAILTDTQYF. The DNA of the CDR3 is TGCGCCAGCAGCCAAGGGGCCATCCTCACAGATACGCAGTATTTT.

The chain is built from TRBV7-3 and TRBJ2-3; possibly TRBD2 for D (6 bases). Trimming removed 5 bases from V and 3 bases from J, with 15 bases in between. Germline CDR1 SGHTA, CDR2 FQGTGA. This CDR3 comprises 15 residues. Here the CDR3 reads CASSQMRGPTDTQYF. The CDR3 DNA is TGTGCCAGCAGCCAAATGCGGGGCCCTACAGATACGCAGTATTTT.